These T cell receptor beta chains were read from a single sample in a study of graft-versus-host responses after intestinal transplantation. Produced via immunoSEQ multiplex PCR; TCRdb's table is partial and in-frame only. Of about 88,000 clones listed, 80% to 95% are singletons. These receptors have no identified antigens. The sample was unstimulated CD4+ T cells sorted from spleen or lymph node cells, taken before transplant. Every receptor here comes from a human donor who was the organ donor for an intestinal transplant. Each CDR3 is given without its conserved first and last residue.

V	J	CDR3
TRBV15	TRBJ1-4	ATSRTDLGEKLF
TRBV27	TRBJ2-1	ASSQTRGPYNEQF
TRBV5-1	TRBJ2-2	ASSFLSGSGNTGELF
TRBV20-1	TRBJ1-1	SATTGTEAF
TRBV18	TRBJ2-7	ASSPITSPFDSGQY
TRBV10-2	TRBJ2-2	ASTNRGVNTGELF
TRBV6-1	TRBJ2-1	ASSATSGQWGIISYNEQF
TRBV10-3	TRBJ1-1	AISELGQSTEAF
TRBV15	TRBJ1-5	ATSSRLDRASNQPQH
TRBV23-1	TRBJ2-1	APTGTAYNEQF
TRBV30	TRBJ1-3	AWSVRISQDTIY
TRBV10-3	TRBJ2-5	AISESKGQGETQY
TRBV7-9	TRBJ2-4	ASSLDPGLAVAKNIQY
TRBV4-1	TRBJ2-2	ASSHTGEITGELF
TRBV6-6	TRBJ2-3	AILMTNTDTQY
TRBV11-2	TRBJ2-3	ASSSTRVDGADTQY
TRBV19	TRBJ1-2	ASSIALSYGYT
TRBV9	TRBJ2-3	ASSPLYRVSFADTQY
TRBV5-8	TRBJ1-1	ASFPWQGADTEAF
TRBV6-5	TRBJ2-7	ASSPGLHYEQY
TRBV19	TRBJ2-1	ASSRTSGGYHNEQF
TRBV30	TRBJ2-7	ACGSSGRSYEQY
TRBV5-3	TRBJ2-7	ARSLSRGREVCEQY
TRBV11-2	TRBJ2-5	ASSLVIAPTETQY
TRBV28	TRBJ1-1	ASSFLVNTEAF
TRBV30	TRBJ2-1	AWSNPPGQGVREQF
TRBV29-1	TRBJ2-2	SVSVPYRGPNTGELF
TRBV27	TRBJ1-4	ASSPNRVFVNEKLF
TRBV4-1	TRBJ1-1	ASSQGDRGWGSIMNTEAF
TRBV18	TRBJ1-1	ASSPVSGEGNTEAF
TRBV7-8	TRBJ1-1	ASSRPGQGWPGEAF
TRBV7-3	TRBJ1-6	ASSLTGGDNSPLH
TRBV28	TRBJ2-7	ASSLVGGGQY
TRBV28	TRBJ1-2	ASSLGGKQGGYGYT
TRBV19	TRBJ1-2	ASSPSGYGYT